A single T cell receptor beta chain is shown here with its context. Its target is not known. Libraries were prepared by immunoSEQ multiplex PCR; TCRdb keeps only in-frame clonotypes and omits some of them. In the table there are around 19,000 clones, roughly 77% of which are singletons. The sample comes from a study of T cell clonotyping in hematopoietic cell transplantation. The overall study: Pretransplant recipient samples were taken after cytoreduction. Study-level findings and limits: Pathologically expanded recipient clonotypes increased progressively from day 30 to day 180 as diversity fell. At the given depth, recipient repertoires were over 95% de novo clonotypes. Higher Inverse Simpson Index values in graft donor and pretransplant recipient predicted broader posttransplant TCR diversity.

Time point reported: recipient sample about 28 days before transplant, after cytoreduction. The V segment lost 1 base and the J segment 7 bases; nucleotides outside the gene matches: 4. The CDR3 spans 14 residues. CDR1 and CDR2 (germline): LGHNA, YSLEER. The chain couples TRBV4-3 to TRBJ1-5; 7 bases are a match to TRBD1. Sequenced material: peripheral blood mononuclear cells, taken before stem cell transplant. The clonotype comes from a man in his fifties or sixties with acute myeloid leukemia. Some clones in this sample may be carry-over from other donors' samples. CDR3 bases: TGCGCCAGCAGCCAAGGAGGGGGCGGGCAGCCCCAGCATTTT. As protein: CASSQGGGGQPQHF.